This record looks at one TCR beta chain sequence and its context. What it binds is not known. Germline V CDR1 and CDR2: SGHKS, YYEKEE (reference sequence). V lost 2 bases and J lost 0, with 21 bases in between. The CDR3 is made up of 20 amino acids. This entry comes from a study of type 1 regulatory T cells. Looking at the study overall: An in vitro protocol generated T-allo10, a Tr1-enriched, alloantigen-specific CD4 T cell product.

A single record per CDR3 protein comes from TCRdb applying MiXCR to the reads. Altogether 60,000 to 80,000 distinct CDR3 sequences are present, about 62% being singletons, with the ten largest covering less than 8.5%. The source material was cultured T cells, either the whole culture or a sorted T cell fraction (not recorded which). Subset here: Tr1-enriched cell product generated in vitro against host alloantigens. The origin of this receptor is a human donor in good health. The rearrangement links TRBV5-5 to TRBJ2-6; tentative D call: TRBD1 (5 bases). For the CDR3, the DNA is TGTGCCAGCAGCTTTTTTTACCAGGGCCCCCTAATCTCTGGGGCCAACGTCCTGACTTTC. It specifies CASSFFYQGPLISGANVLTF.